This is a list of T cell receptor beta chains from one sample in a study of cytomegalovirus exposure and HLA in healthy donors. Repertoires were generated with immunoSEQ multiplex PCR, while TCRdb's copy carries only in-frame clones and drops some. The sample has 74,000 or so clones, 60% to 85% seen once. Specimen: PBMCs. The source of these receptors is a male donor in good health and CMV-seropositive. Each CDR3 is given with its conserved first and last residue. A D gene is named only where the DNA matches it firmly. Some rows mark clone size as missing; the rest say once, few, many or name a class of expanded clone.

v_call: TRBV6-4
j_call: TRBJ2-7
clone_size: -
d_call: TRBD2
cdr3_aa: CASSEDASGVYEQYF
cdr3_nt: TGTGCCAGCAGTGAAGATGCGAGCGGGGTTTACGAGCAGTACTTC

v_call: TRBV4-2
j_call: TRBJ2-3
clone_size: few
d_call: TRBD2
cdr3_aa: CASSHVLGEGSTDTQYF
cdr3_nt: TGTGCCAGCAGCCATGTACTGGGGGAGGGAAGCACAGATACGCAGTATTTT

v_call: TRBV28
j_call: TRBJ1-5
clone_size: once
d_call: -
cdr3_aa: CASSLYKGPAGPQHF
cdr3_nt: TGTGCCAGCAGTCTATACAAAGGGCCGGCGGGTCCCCAGCATTTT

v_call: TRBV7-9
j_call: TRBJ2-3
clone_size: -
d_call: -
cdr3_aa: CASSPYYGDTQYF
cdr3_nt: TGTGCCAGCAGCCCGTATTACGGAGATACGCAGTATTTT

v_call: TRBV10-3
j_call: TRBJ1-4
clone_size: -
d_call: TRBD1
cdr3_aa: CATTPGQGRSIATNEKLFF
cdr3_nt: TGTGCCACCACTCCGGGACAGGGGAGGTCCATCGCAACTAATGAAAAACTGTTTTTT

v_call: TRBV11-2
j_call: TRBJ2-5
clone_size: -
d_call: TRBD1
cdr3_aa: CASSFAPFPGQGQETQYF
cdr3_nt: TGTGCCAGCAGCTTCGCCCCTTTTCCGGGACAGGGACAAGAGACCCAGTACTTC

v_call: TRBV6-1
j_call: TRBJ1-5
clone_size: -
d_call: -
cdr3_aa: CASSEWGGSSDQPQHF
cdr3_nt: TGTGCCAGCAGTGAATGGGGCGGCAGTTCTGATCAGCCCCAGCATTTT

v_call: TRBV10-2
j_call: TRBJ1-1
clone_size: few
d_call: TRBD1
cdr3_aa: CASSVDRGQAFF
cdr3_nt: TGCGCCAGCAGTGTCGACAGGGGGCAGGCTTTCTTT

v_call: TRBV5-4
j_call: TRBJ2-7
clone_size: -
d_call: TRBD2
cdr3_aa: CASSLDLAGAYEQYF
cdr3_nt: TGTGCCAGCAGCTTGGACCTAGCGGGAGCCTACGAGCAGTACTTC

v_call: TRBV5-6
j_call: TRBJ2-7
clone_size: -
d_call: -
cdr3_aa: CASTSHRTPGLSEQYF
cdr3_nt: TGTGCCAGCACCTCCCACCGTACCCCAGGGTTGAGCGAGCAGTACTTC

v_call: TRBV13
j_call: TRBJ2-6
clone_size: -
d_call: -
cdr3_aa: CASSPSGANVLTF
cdr3_nt: TGTGCCAGCAGCCCTTCTGGGGCCAACGTCCTGACTTTC

v_call: TRBV4-1
j_call: TRBJ2-7
clone_size: -
d_call: TRBD1
cdr3_aa: CASSQEQGLSLEQYF
cdr3_nt: TGCGCCAGCAGCCAAGAACAGGGGCTCTCTCTCGAGCAGTACTTC

v_call: TRBV9
j_call: TRBJ1-2
clone_size: -
d_call: TRBD1
cdr3_aa: CASSTDRGGYGYTF
cdr3_nt: TGTGCCAGCAGCACAGACAGGGGAGGGTATGGCTACACCTTC

v_call: TRBV4-1
j_call: TRBJ1-5
clone_size: few
d_call: -
cdr3_aa: CASSQSGDNQPQHF
cdr3_nt: TGCGCCAGCAGCCAATCGGGGGACAATCAGCCCCAGCATTTT

v_call: TRBV6-5
j_call: TRBJ2-5
clone_size: many
d_call: TRBD2
cdr3_aa: CASSYAGGKTQYF
cdr3_nt: TGTGCCAGCAGTTATGCGGGGGGAAAGACCCAGTACTTC

v_call: TRBV7-9
j_call: TRBJ1-4
clone_size: -
d_call: -
cdr3_aa: CASSLAVGQATNEKLFF
cdr3_nt: TGTGCCAGCAGCTTAGCAGTGGGACAAGCAACTAATGAAAAACTGTTTTTT

v_call: TRBV5-1
j_call: TRBJ2-3
clone_size: -
d_call: -
cdr3_aa: CASSLVPGPDTQYF
cdr3_nt: TGCGCCAGCAGCTTGGTTCCAGGTCCAGATACGCAGTATTTT

v_call: TRBV19
j_call: TRBJ1-4
clone_size: -
d_call: -
cdr3_aa: CASHPGRRGTNEKLFF
cdr3_nt: TGTGCCAGTCATCCGGGACGGCGGGGAACTAATGAAAAACTGTTTTTT

v_call: TRBV6-1
j_call: TRBJ1-1
clone_size: once
d_call: -
cdr3_aa: CASSVRGHNTEAFF
cdr3_nt: TGTGCCAGCAGTGTGCGGGGCCACAACACTGAAGCTTTCTTT

v_call: TRBV5-1
j_call: TRBJ2-2
clone_size: -
d_call: TRBD2
cdr3_aa: CASSRGLAQRPGELFF
cdr3_nt: TGCGCCAGCAGCAGGGGACTAGCCCAACGGCCGGGGGAGCTGTTTTTT

v_call: TRBV6-4
j_call: TRBJ2-3
clone_size: few
d_call: -
cdr3_aa: CASSAGSTDTQYF
cdr3_nt: TGTGCCAGCAGTGCGGGGTCCACAGATACGCAGTATTTT

v_call: TRBV7-9
j_call: TRBJ2-7
clone_size: once
d_call: -
cdr3_aa: CASSLTGGADEQYF
cdr3_nt: TGTGCCAGCAGCTTAACGGGGGGCGCGGACGAGCAGTACTTC

v_call: TRBV7-3
j_call: TRBJ2-7
clone_size: -
d_call: -
cdr3_aa: CASSFGSFYEQYF
cdr3_nt: TGTGCCAGCAGCTTTGGCAGTTTCTACGAGCAGTACTTC

v_call: TRBV27
j_call: TRBJ1-4
clone_size: -
d_call: TRBD1
cdr3_aa: CASSFGQGTEKLFF
cdr3_nt: TGTGCCAGCAGTTTCGGACAGGGGACTGAAAAACTGTTTTTT

v_call: TRBV7-2
j_call: TRBJ2-5
clone_size: -
d_call: -
cdr3_aa: CASNIGQHQETQYF
cdr3_nt: TGTGCCAGCAACATAGGACAGCACCAAGAGACCCAGTACTTC

v_call: TRBV2
j_call: TRBJ2-7
clone_size: -
d_call: -
cdr3_aa: CASSDNRVEQYF
cdr3_nt: TGTGCCAGCAGCGATAACAGGGTCGAGCAGTACTTC